What follows is one T cell receptor (beta chain) and its context. The antigen remains unidentified. Repertoires were generated with immunoSEQ multiplex PCR, while TCRdb's copy carries only in-frame clones and drops some. The data contain about 270,000 clones, approximately 94% of them singletons. The data derive from a study of T cell responses to AZD1222 COVID-19 vaccine. The J segment lost 6 bases and the V segment lost 6 bases, leaving 13 bases of the junction unmatched. Per germline, CDR1 LNHDA and CDR2 SQIVND (reference sequence). There are 15 residues in the CDR3. Overall study results and limits: Along spike, vaccine-associated CD4 TCRs were found throughout, with dominance at 160-218 and 743-854. Scientists sampled the repertoires only once the peak T cell response had passed.

This chain uses TRBV19 with TRBJ1-2; 7 bases map to TRBD1. This receptor was identified in an adult who received the AZD1222 COVID-19 vaccine. Sequences were derived from peripheral blood, sampled 28 days after the second AZD1222 dose. CDR3 region: CASRTNMGQSDGYTF. CDR3 in DNA: TGTGCCAGTAGGACTAATATGGGACAGTCAGATGGCTACACCTTC.